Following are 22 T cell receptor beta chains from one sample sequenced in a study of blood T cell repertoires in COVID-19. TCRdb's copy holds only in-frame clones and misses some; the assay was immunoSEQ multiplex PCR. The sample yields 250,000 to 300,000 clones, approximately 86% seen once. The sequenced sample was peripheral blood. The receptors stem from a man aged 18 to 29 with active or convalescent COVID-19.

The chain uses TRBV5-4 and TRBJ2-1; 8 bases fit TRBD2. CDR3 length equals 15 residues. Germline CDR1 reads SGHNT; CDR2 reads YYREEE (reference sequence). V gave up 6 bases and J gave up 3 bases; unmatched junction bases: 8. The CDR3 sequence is CASTSRGGDYNEQFF. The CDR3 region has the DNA TGTGCCAGCACCTCCCGGGGGGGGGACTACAATGAGCAGTTCTTC.

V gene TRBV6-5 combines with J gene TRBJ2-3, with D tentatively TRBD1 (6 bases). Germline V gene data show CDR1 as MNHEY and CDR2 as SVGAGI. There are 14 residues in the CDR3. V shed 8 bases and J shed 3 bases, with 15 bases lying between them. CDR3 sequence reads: CASAIIGQTDTQYF. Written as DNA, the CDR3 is TGTGCCAGCGCCATAATAGGACAGACAGATACGCAGTATTTT.

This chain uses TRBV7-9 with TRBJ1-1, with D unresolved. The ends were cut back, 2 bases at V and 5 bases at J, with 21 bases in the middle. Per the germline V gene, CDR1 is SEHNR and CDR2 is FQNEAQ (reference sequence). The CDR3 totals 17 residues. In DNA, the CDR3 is TGTGCCAGCAGCTTACCGGATAGCCCACCCCGTTATACTGAAGCTTTCTTT. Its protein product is CASSLPDSPPRYTEAFF.

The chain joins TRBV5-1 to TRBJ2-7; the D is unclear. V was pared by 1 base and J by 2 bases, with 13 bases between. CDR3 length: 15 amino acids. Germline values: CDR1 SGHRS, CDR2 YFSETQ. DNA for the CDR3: TGCGCCAGCAGCTTGAATTACGGTCCTACCTACGAGCAGTACTTC. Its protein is CASSLNYGPTYEQYF.

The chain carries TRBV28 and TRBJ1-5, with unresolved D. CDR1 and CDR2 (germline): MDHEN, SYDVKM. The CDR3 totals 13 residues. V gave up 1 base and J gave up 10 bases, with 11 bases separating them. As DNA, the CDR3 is TGTGCCAGCAGTTTATCGTTTTTACACCCCCAGCATTTT. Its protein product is CASSLSFLHPQHF.

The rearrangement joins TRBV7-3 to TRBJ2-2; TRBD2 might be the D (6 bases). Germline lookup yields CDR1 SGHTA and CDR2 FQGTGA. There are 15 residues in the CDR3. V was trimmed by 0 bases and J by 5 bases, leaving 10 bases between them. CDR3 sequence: CASSLTSGATGELFF. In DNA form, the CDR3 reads TGTGCCAGCAGCTTAACTAGCGGAGCAACCGGGGAGCTGTTTTTT. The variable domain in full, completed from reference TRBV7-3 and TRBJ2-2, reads GAGVSQTPSNKVTEKGKYVELRCDPISGHTALYWYRQSLGQGPEFLIYFQGTGAADDSGLPNDRFFAVRPEGSVSTLKIQRTERGDSAVYLCASSLTSGATGELFFGEGSRLTVL.

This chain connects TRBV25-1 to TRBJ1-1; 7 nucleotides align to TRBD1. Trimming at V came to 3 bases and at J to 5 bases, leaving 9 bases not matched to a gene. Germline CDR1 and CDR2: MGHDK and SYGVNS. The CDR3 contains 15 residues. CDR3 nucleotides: TGTGCCAGCAGTGATCCCCAGGGGGGTCTGACTGAAGCTTTCTTT. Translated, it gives CASSDPQGGLTEAFF. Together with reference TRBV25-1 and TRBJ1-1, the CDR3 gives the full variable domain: EADIYQTPRYLVIGTGKKITLECSQTMGHDKMYWYQQDPGMELHLIHYSYGVNSTEKGDLSSESTVSRIRTEHFPLTLESARPSHTSQYLCASSDPQGGLTEAFFGQGTRLTVV.

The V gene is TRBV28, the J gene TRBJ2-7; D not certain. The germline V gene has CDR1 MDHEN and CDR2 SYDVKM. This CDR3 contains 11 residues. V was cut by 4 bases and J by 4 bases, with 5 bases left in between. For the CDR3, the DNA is TGTGCCAGCAGTTCCCCTTACGAGCAGTACTTC. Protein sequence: CASSSPYEQYF.

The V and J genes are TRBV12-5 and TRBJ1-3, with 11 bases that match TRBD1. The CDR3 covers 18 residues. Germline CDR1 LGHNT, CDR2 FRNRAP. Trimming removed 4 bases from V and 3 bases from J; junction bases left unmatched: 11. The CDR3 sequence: CASGSPVGQGARGNTIYF. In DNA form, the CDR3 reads TGTGCTAGTGGTTCCCCCGTAGGACAGGGGGCGCGTGGAAACACCATATATTTT.

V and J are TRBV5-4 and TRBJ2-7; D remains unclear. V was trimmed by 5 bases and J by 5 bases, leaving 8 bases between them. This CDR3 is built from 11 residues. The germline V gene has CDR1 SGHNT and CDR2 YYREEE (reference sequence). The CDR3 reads CASSILDEQYF. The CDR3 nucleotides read TGTGCCAGCAGTATACTCGACGAGCAGTACTTC.

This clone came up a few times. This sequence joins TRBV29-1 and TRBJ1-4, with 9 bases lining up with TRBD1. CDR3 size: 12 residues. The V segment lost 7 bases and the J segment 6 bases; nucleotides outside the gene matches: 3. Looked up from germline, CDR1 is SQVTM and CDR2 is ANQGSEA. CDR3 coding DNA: TGCAGCGCTCGGGACAGGGATGAAAAACTGTTTTTT. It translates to CSARDRDEKLFF.

The CDR3 DNA is TGTGCCAGCAGCTTAACATCCATGGGAAACACCATATATTTT. Translation gives CASSLTSMGNTIYF. This sequence joins TRBV9 and TRBJ1-3; D ambiguous. Trimming removed 4 bases at V and 4 bases at J, with 12 bases between. Germline V CDR1 and CDR2: SGDLS, YYNGEE. This CDR3 region has 14 residues.

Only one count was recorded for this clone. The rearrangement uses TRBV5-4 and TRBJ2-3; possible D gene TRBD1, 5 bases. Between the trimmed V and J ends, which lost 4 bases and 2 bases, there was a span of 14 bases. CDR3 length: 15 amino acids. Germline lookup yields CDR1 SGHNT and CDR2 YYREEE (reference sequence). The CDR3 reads CASSTAGFPTDTQYF. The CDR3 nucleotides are TGTGCCAGCAGCACAGCAGGGTTTCCCACAGATACGCAGTATTTT.

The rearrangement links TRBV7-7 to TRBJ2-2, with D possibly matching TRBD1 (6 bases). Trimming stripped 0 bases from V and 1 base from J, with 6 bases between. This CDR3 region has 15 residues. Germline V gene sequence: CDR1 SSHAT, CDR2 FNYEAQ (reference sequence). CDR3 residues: CASSLAQGNTGELFF. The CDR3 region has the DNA TGTGCCAGCAGCTTAGCACAGGGGAACACCGGGGAGCTGTTTTTT.

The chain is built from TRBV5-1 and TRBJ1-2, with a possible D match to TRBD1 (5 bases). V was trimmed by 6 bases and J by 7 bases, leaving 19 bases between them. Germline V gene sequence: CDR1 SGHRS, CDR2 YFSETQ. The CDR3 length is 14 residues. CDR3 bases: TGCGCCAGCACCCGGGGGGGTTCAGAGGTTGGCTACACCTTC. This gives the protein CASTRGGSEVGYTF.

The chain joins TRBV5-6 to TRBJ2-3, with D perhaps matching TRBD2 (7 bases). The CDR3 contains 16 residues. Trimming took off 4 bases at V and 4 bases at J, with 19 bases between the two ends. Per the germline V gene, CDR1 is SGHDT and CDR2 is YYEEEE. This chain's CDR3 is CASSPLAGALADTQYF. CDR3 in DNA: TGTGCCAGCAGCCCACTGGCGGGGGCTCTGGCAGATACGCAGTATTTT.

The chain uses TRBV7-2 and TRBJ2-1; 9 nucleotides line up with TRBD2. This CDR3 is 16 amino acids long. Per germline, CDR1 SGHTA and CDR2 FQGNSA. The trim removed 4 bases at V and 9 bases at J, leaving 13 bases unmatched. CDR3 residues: CASSSAQGLAGGEQFF. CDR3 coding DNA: TGTGCCAGCAGCTCAGCCCAGGGACTAGCCGGGGGTGAGCAGTTCTTC.

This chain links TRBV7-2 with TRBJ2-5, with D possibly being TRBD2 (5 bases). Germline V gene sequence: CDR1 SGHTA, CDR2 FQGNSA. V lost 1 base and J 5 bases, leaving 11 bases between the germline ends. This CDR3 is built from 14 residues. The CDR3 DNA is TGTGCCAGCAGCTTAGGACCTGGAGGTGAGACCCAGTACTTC. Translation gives CASSLGPGGETQYF.

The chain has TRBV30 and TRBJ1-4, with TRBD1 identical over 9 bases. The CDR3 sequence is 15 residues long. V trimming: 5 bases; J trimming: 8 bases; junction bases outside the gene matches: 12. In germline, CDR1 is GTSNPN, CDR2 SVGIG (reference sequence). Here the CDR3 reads CAWEVGTGIGEKLFF. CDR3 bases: TGTGCCTGGGAGGTTGGGACAGGGATTGGGGAAAAACTGTTTTTT.

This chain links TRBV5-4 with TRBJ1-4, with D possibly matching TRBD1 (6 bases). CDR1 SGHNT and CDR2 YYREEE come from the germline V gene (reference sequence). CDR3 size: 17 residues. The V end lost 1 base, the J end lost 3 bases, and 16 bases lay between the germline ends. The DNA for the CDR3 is TGTGCCAGCAGCTTGCGTGTTGTCAGGGGTGCTAATGAAAAACTGTTTTTT. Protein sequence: CASSLRVVRGANEKLFF.

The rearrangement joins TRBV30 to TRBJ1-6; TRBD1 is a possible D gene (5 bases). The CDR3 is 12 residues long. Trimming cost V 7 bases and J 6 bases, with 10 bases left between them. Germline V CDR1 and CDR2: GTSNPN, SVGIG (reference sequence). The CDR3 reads CALGQSNSPLHF. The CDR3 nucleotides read TGTGCCTTAGGACAAAGTAATTCACCCCTCCACTTT.

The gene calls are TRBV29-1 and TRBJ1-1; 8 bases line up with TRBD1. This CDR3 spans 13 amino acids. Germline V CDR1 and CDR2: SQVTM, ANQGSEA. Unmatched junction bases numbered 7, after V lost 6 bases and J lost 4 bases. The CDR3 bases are TGCAGCGTGTTACAGGGGGGTCGCACTGAAGCTTTCTTT. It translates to CSVLQGGRTEAFF.